These 14 T cell receptor beta chains came from one sample sequenced in a study of CD8+CD57+ T cells in acquired aplastic anemia. Genomic DNA provided the template from which TCR beta VDJ and CDR3 profiles were obtained. TCRdb recomputed calls from the reads with MiXCR, one row per CDR3 protein. The sample includes 150,000 to 200,000 distinct CDR3 sequences, approximately 48% of them seen just once. Patients picked for sequencing had shown CD8+CD57+ cell expansion detected by flow cytometry. The sample consisted of sorted CD4+, CD8+, or CD8+CD57+ T cells (not recorded which) from PBMCs. The origin of the receptors is a human donor with aplastic anemia.

This sequence joins TRBV9 and TRBJ2-1, with 11 bases identical to TRBD2. V trimming: 0 bases; J trimming: 10 bases; junction bases outside the gene matches: 6. The CDR3 runs to 15 residues. Germline V lookup: CDR1 SGDLS, CDR2 YYNGEE. CDR3 sequence (DNA): TGTGCCAGCAGCGTAGATAGCGGGAGGGTGCGGGAGCAGTTCTTC. Protein: CASSVDSGRVREQFF.

Turning to this clonotype: A junction boundary mismatches the germline segment, possibly from a read error. The chain employs TRBV25-1 and TRBJ1-5; D might be TRBD1 (6 bases). The CDR3 extends over 17 amino acids. Germline V gene data show CDR1 as MGHDK and CDR2 as SYGVNS. The chain's CDR3 is CASSESGRGNSNQPQHF. The CDR3 DNA reads as TGTGCCAGCAGTGAATCAGGCAGGGGCAATAGCAACCAGCCCCAGCATTTT.

V gene TRBV7-2 combines with J gene TRBJ2-7; 10 nucleotides align to TRBD2. CDR1 and CDR2 (germline): SGHTA, FQGNSA. CDR3 length: 17 residues. V lost 4 bases, J lost 6 bases, and 15 bases stayed unmatched. The CDR3 coding sequence is TGTGCCAGCAGCTCCAAGGGTCTAGCGGGGGCCGCGGGCGAGCAGTACTTC. This gives the protein CASSSKGLAGAAGEQYF.

This clonotype was detected many times. This chain links TRBV6-5 with TRBJ2-7, with unresolved D. V lost 0 bases and J 4 bases, leaving 16 bases between the germline ends. Germline V gene lookup returns CDR1 MNHEY and CDR2 SVGAGI. The CDR3 has 16 residues. The CDR3 sequence: CASSYSRFGKPYEQYF. CDR3 sequence (DNA): TGTGCCAGCAGTTACTCGAGGTTTGGGAAACCGTACGAGCAGTACTTC.

This clonotype was counted between two and nine times. The chain is built from TRBV10-3 and TRBJ1-6; a possible D gene is TRBD1 (5 bases). CDR1 and CDR2 (germline): ENHRY, SYGVKD. The V and J ends lost 2 bases and 10 bases respectively, with 18 bases between them. The CDR3 extends over 16 amino acids. For the CDR3, the DNA is TGTGCCATCAGTGAGGGGGTCGGGGCAGGGTGGTCACCCCTCCACTTT. Residues: CAISEGVGAGWSPLHF.

Ten or more counts support this clonotype. V is TRBV19 and J is TRBJ1-1, with D possibly TRBD1 on 6 matching bases. The CDR3 length is 12 residues. Trimming pared 6 bases from V and 11 bases from J, leaving 16 bases between. CDR1 is LNHDA, CDR2 SQIVND, per germline (reference sequence). CDR3 in amino acids: CASRPQNRVAFF. CDR3 bases: TGTGCCAGTAGGCCTCAAAACAGGGTGGCTTTCTTT.

The chain has TRBV5-6 and TRBJ2-5; TRBD2 matches at 7 bases. The assigned J gene may be wrong: the sequence end matches TRBJ2-1 better. The CDR3 totals 14 residues. Germline loops: CDR1 SGHDT, CDR2 YYEEEE. CDR3 sequence reads: CASSLGRGSNEQFF. CDR3 DNA: TGTGCCAGCAGCTTGGGACGCGGGAGCAATGAGCAGTTCTTC.

The chain is built from TRBV24-1 and TRBJ2-5; 12 bases are a match to TRBD1. The CDR3 sequence is 19 residues long. Germline V gives CDR1 KGHDR, CDR2 SFDVKD. Trimming took 1 base from V and 2 from J; bases not matched to a gene: 10. The CDR3 coding sequence is TGTGCCACCAGTGATTTCACCGGGACAGGGGGCACGACGCAAGAGACCCAGTACTTC. Its protein is CATSDFTGTGGTTQETQYF.

The CDR3 sequence is CATSSGAYPDTQYF. The CDR3 DNA is TGTGCCACATCTTCAGGGGCCTACCCAGATACGCAGTATTTT. This chain joins TRBV24-1 and TRBJ2-3, with a possible D match to TRBD1 (6 bases). The length of the CDR3 is 14 residues. With 10 bases removed from V and 4 bases from J, the gap between germline ends came to 17 bases. The V gene's germline CDR1 is KGHDR and CDR2 SFDVKD.

The J gene is TRBJ1-1, the V gene TRBV25-1, with D possibly matching TRBD1 (6 bases). Trimming stripped 2 bases from V and 8 bases from J, with 12 bases between. The CDR3 runs to 13 residues. Looked up from germline, CDR1 is MGHDK and CDR2 is SYGVNS. The CDR3 reads CASSEGYRDEAFF. CDR3 DNA sequence: TGTGCCAGCAGTGAAGGTTACAGGGACGAAGCTTTCTTT.

This clonotype was recorded at least ten times. This chain uses TRBV6-1 with TRBJ2-3; 11 positions match TRBD2. With V trimmed by 2 bases and J by 7 bases, 8 bases remained unmatched. Germline V lookup: CDR1 MNHNS, CDR2 SASEGT. The CDR3 runs to 16 residues. CDR3 residues: CASSESLAGGINTQYF. The CDR3, as DNA: TGTGCCAGCAGTGAATCGCTAGCGGGGGGTATAAATACGCAGTATTTT.

About this clonotype itself: A much larger clone lies a single base off, so this may be a read error. This rearrangement joins TRBV5-6 to TRBJ2-1; no reliable D call. This CDR3 has 14 amino acids. Germline assignment: CDR1 SGHDT and CDR2 YYEEEE. The CDR3 DNA follows: TGTGCCAGCAGCCTAGGGCCCCCGCCCAATGAGCGGTTCTTC. This sequence encodes CASSLGPPPNERFF.

The genes are TRBV5-6 and TRBJ2-5, with D hard to call. The germline V gene has CDR1 SGHDT and CDR2 YYEEEE. The V end lost 3 bases, the J end lost 10 bases, and 13 bases lay between the germline ends. The length of the CDR3 is 12 residues. This CDR3 is CASSSFGGIQYF. The CDR3 region has the DNA TGTGCCAGCAGCTCCTTCGGTGGGATCCAGTACTTC.

V usage is TRBV19 and J usage is TRBJ1-1; unclear D gene. The germline V gene has CDR1 LNHDA and CDR2 SQIVND (reference sequence). The V gene lost 5 bases and the J gene lost 4 bases, with 11 bases spanning the gap. The CDR3 extends over 13 amino acids. In DNA, the CDR3 is TGTGCCAGTAGTCTGGTATCTCGCACTGAAGCTTTCTTT. It yields the protein CASSLVSRTEAFF. Full variable domain (missing parts from reference TRBV19 and TRBJ1-1): DGGITQSPKYLFRKEGQNVTLSCEQNLNHDAMYWYRQDPGQGLRLIYYSQIVNDFQKGDIAEGYSVSREKKESFPLTVTSAQKNPTAFYLCASSLVSRTEAFFGQGTRLTVV.